This T cell receptor beta chain stems from a study of CD8+CD57+ T cells in acquired aplastic anemia. Study details: Sorted CD4+ and CD8+ cell DNA averaged approximately 3.4 ug.

Genomic DNA, serving as template, underwent TCR beta VDJ and CDR3 profiling. TCRdb used MiXCR to reprocess the reads, holding one entry per CDR3 protein. The table records around 150,000 distinct CDR3 sequences, 45% to 55% of them present only once. Broader study findings: Around 29 CD8+ CDR3 sequences were shared between patients and controls. Researchers reported that CD8+ Simpson's diversity was not significantly different in patients versus controls.

This clonotype was counted only a few times. Antigen unknown. A much more abundant neighbour one base away suggests this may be a read error. Per the germline V gene, CDR1 is MNHNS and CDR2 is SASEGT. With 8 bases removed from V and 5 bases from J, the gap between germline ends came to 15 bases. The CDR3 contains 13 residues. Patients picked for sequencing had shown CD8+CD57+ cell expansion detected by flow cytometry. The chain joins TRBV6-1 to TRBJ1-2; perhaps TRBD1 as D (5 bases). What was sequenced was sorted CD4+, CD8+, or CD8+CD57+ T cells (not recorded which) from PBMCs. This clonotype originated in a human donor with aplastic anemia. The CDR3 reads CASGPSGAYGYTF. The CDR3 nucleotides read TGTGCCAGCGGTCCCTCCGGGGCGTATGGCTACACCTTC.